Listed below are T cell receptor beta chains from one sample, sequenced in a study of CD8 T cells in Susac syndrome. TCRdb re-called the immunoSEQ multiplex PCR reads with MiXCR, one entry per CDR3 protein. This table has more than 90,000 distinct CDR3 sequences, more than 85% appearing once. Sequenced sample: CD4+ T cells from PBMCs. These receptors were taken from a human donor with multiple sclerosis. CDR3s include the opening cysteine and the closing phenylalanine or tryptophan. A D gene is named only where the DNA matches it firmly. Clone size is not always given. Where it is, it says once, few, many or a class for expanded clones.

d_call j_call clone_size v_call cdr3_nt cdr3_aa
. TRBJ2-7 . TRBV7-2 TGTGCCAGCAGCTTAGACGCAGGGTCATACGAGCAGTACTTC CASSLDAGSYEQYF
. TRBJ2-2 . TRBV20-1 TGCAGTGCCACACAGGACCTCGCGAACACCGGGGAGCTGTTTTTT CSATQDLANTGELFF
TRBD2 TRBJ2-7 . TRBV28 TGTGCCAGCACCCCTAGCGGGGGGGGCTACGAGCAGTACTTC CASTPSGGGYEQYF
. TRBJ2-5 . TRBV7-3 TGTGCCAGCAGCTCCACAGGGACGGTAGAGACCCAGTACTTC CASSSTGTVETQYF
TRBD2 TRBJ2-7 . TRBV5-1 TGCGCCAGCAGCGGGACTAGCGGCTCCTACGAGCAGTACTTC CASSGTSGSYEQYF
TRBD1 TRBJ1-5 . TRBV25-1 TGTGCCAGCAGTGGTTTCAGGGACAGTAATCAGCCCCAGCATTTT CASSGFRDSNQPQHF
TRBD1 TRBJ2-7 . TRBV5-6 TGTGCCAGCAGCCCTGGACAGGACGAGCAGTACTTC CASSPGQDEQYF
TRBD1 TRBJ1-2 . TRBV5-4 TGTGCCAGCAGCTCAATACAGGGGAGGGATGGCTACACCTTC CASSSIQGRDGYTF
TRBD1 TRBJ1-2 few TRBV6-1 TGTGCCAGCAGAGAACCGGGACAGGGGGCGAAGGGCTACACCTTC CASREPGQGAKGYTF
. TRBJ2-5 . TRBV7-3 TGTGCCAGCAGCCCCTCCCGGGCAGGAGAGACCCAGTACTTC CASSPSRAGETQYF
. TRBJ2-7 . TRBV5-1 TGCGCCAGCAGCTTTGACAGGTCCTACGAGCAGTACTTC CASSFDRSYEQYF
. TRBJ2-3 . TRBV29-1 TGCAGCGCCCGACCGCTGGCGGCTAGCACAGATACGCAGTATTTT CSARPLAASTDTQYF
TRBD1 TRBJ2-2 . TRBV10-3 TGTGCCATCAGTGACGAAGACAGGGGGCCGACCGGGGAGCTGTTTTTT CAISDEDRGPTGELFF
. TRBJ1-1 . TRBV7-2 TGTGCCAGCAGCTTACTGGGGGGGCAAGACATGAACACTGAAGCTTTCTTT CASSLLGGQDMNTEAFF
TRBD2 TRBJ2-3 once TRBV6-2/TRBV6-3 TGTGCCAGCAGTACGCGGACTAGCGGGGGAGAGGCGCAGTATTTT CASSTRTSGGEAQYF
. TRBJ2-7 . TRBV7-2 TGTGCCAGCAGCTTAGGGCCGAACTACGAGCAGTACTTC CASSLGPNYEQYF
. TRBJ2-5 . TRBV20-1 TGCAGTGCTAGATCTGGGACCAAGTACCAAGAGACCCAGTACTTC CSARSGTKYQETQYF
TRBD1 TRBJ2-7 few TRBV30 TGTGCCTGGAGTGAACAGGGGTACGAGCAGTACTTC CAWSEQGYEQYF
. TRBJ1-6 . TRBV4-2 TGTGCCAGCAGCGGAAGACAGGCGAGCTCCTATAATTCACCCCTCCACTTT CASSGRQASSYNSPLHF
TRBD2 TRBJ2-7 . TRBV12-3/TRBV12-4 TGTGCCAGCACTTCCTCCCCCGGGGGGGCCTACGAGCAGTACTTC CASTSSPGGAYEQYF
. TRBJ2-1 . TRBV20-1 TGCAGTGCGGAACGGGGGAGCTCCTACAATGAGCAGTTCTTC CSAERGSSYNEQFF
. TRBJ2-2 . TRBV30 TGTGCCTGGAGTATCCGGGCAACCGGGGAGCTGTTTTTT CAWSIRATGELFF
. TRBJ1-1 . TRBV11-1 TGTGCCAGCGGATTCAGCTACACTGAAGCTTTCTTT CASGFSYTEAFF
TRBD1 TRBJ1-2 . TRBV10-3 TGTGCCATCAGTGGACAGGGGGATGGCTACACCTTC CAISGQGDGYTF
. TRBJ1-5 . TRBV7-9 TGTGCCAGCAGCTTAGGGATGGGAATCAATCAGCCCCAGCATTTT CASSLGMGINQPQHF
. TRBJ2-5 once TRBV5-6 TGTGCCAGCACCACCTACGGAGAGACCCAGTACTTC CASTTYGETQYF
. TRBJ1-1 . TRBV19 TGTGCCAGTAGTATTATCGGGATATCTGAAGCTTTCTTT CASSIIGISEAFF
. TRBJ1-1 . TRBV20-1 TGCAGTGCTAGAGATCGGGTAGCAGGGGATGAAGCTTTCTTT CSARDRVAGDEAFF
. TRBJ1-5 . TRBV29-1 TGCAGCGTTGGCCGGGACGGGAATCAGCCCCAGCATTTT CSVGRDGNQPQHF
TRBD1 TRBJ2-3 . TRBV29-1 TGCAGCCTCCGACAGGGGTCGTTTGTCGATACGCAGTATTTT CSLRQGSFVDTQYF
TRBD2 TRBJ2-5 once TRBV10-3 TGTGCCATCAGTGTCGGGACTAGCGCAGAGACCCAGTACTTC CAISVGTSAETQYF
TRBD2 TRBJ2-5 . TRBV7-2 TGTGCCAGCAGCTTAGTAGCTAGCGGGGGACAAGAGACCCAGTACTTC CASSLVASGGQETQYF
TRBD2 TRBJ2-1 . TRBV27 TGTGCCAGCAGTTCCCCTTGGGCGGGGGGGAACAATGAGCAGTTCTTC CASSSPWAGGNNEQFF
TRBD2 TRBJ2-2 . TRBV10-3 TGTGCCATCAGTGTGACTAGCGGGGACACCGGGGAGCTGTTTTTT CAISVTSGDTGELFF
TRBD2 TRBJ2-7 . TRBV9 TGTGCCAGCAGACCTAGCGGGGGGGCTGAGGATGAGCAGTACTTC CASRPSGGAEDEQYF
. TRBJ1-6 . TRBV30 TGTGCCTGGAGATACCAAGGGACGACGGGATCCTATAATTCACCCCTCCACTTT CAWRYQGTTGSYNSPLHF
. TRBJ1-1 . TRBV18 TGTGCCAGCTCACCTGAAACTGAAGCTTTCTTT CASSPETEAFF
. TRBJ2-5 once TRBV20-1 TGCAGTGCTAGAGATCCACCCGAGACCCAGTACTTC CSARDPPETQYF
TRBD1 TRBJ1-4 . TRBV3-1 TGTGCCAGCAGCCAAGGAGCAGGGGGGGAAAAACTGTTTTTT CASSQGAGGEKLFF
. TRBJ2-7 once TRBV28 TGTGCCAGCAGTTTAGCGGGGCGTCCCTACGAGCAGTACTTC CASSLAGRPYEQYF
TRBD1 TRBJ2-7 . TRBV30 TGTGCCTGGAGTGTACAGGGGAACGAGCAGTACTTC CAWSVQGNEQYF
TRBD1 TRBJ1-6 . TRBV7-2 TGTGCCAGCAGCTTCAGACAGGGGGCTTTTTCACCCCTCCACTTT CASSFRQGAFSPLHF
TRBD1 TRBJ2-7 . TRBV28 TGTGCCACCAGGACAGGGGGCTACGAGCAGTACTTC CATRTGGYEQYF
. TRBJ1-6 . TRBV28 TGTGCCAGCAGTACTGCATCCGACAGCTGGGATTCACCCCTCCACTTT CASSTASDSWDSPLHF
TRBD1 TRBJ1-1 . TRBV4-2 TGTGCCAGCAGCCAAGACCTCGGGACAGGGCTTCATAGTTTCTTT CASSQDLGTGLHSFF
. TRBJ1-2 once TRBV7-2 TGTGCCAGCAGCTCCGGACTGATAAACTATGGCTACACCTTC CASSSGLINYGYTF
TRBD1 TRBJ2-7 . TRBV29-1 TGCAGCGTTACCCGGGACAGGGGTGCCGAGCAGTACTTC CSVTRDRGAEQYF
. TRBJ2-3 . TRBV3-1 TGTGCCAGCAGCGGGACTCAAGAACACACAGATACGCAGTATTTT CASSGTQEHTDTQYF
. TRBJ2-1 . TRBV12-5 TGTGCTAGTGGCTCATATAGCTCCTACAATGAGCAGTTCTTC CASGSYSSYNEQFF
. TRBJ1-1 . TRBV11-2 TGTGCCAGCAGCCCTACTCCTCTTATGAACACTGAAGCTTTCTTT CASSPTPLMNTEAFF
. TRBJ2-7 . TRBV7-8 TGTGCCAGCAGCTTAGATCCAGGGTATCGTCTTTTTGAGCAGTACTTC CASSLDPGYRLFEQYF